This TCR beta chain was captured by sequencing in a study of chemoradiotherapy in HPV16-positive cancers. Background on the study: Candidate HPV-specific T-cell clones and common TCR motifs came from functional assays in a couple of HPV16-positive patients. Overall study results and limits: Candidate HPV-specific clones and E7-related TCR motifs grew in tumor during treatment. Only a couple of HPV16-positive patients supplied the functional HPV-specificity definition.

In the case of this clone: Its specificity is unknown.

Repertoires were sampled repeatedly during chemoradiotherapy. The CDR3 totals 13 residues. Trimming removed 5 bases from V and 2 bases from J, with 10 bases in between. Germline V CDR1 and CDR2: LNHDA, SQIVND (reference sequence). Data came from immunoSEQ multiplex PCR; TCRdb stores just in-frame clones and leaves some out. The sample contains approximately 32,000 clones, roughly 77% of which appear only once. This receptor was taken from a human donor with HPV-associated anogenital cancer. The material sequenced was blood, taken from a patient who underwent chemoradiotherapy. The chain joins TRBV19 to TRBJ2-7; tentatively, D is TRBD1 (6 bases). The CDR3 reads CASSDGTTYEQYF. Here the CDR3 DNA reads TGTGCCAGTAGTGACGGGACAACCTACGAGCAGTACTTC.